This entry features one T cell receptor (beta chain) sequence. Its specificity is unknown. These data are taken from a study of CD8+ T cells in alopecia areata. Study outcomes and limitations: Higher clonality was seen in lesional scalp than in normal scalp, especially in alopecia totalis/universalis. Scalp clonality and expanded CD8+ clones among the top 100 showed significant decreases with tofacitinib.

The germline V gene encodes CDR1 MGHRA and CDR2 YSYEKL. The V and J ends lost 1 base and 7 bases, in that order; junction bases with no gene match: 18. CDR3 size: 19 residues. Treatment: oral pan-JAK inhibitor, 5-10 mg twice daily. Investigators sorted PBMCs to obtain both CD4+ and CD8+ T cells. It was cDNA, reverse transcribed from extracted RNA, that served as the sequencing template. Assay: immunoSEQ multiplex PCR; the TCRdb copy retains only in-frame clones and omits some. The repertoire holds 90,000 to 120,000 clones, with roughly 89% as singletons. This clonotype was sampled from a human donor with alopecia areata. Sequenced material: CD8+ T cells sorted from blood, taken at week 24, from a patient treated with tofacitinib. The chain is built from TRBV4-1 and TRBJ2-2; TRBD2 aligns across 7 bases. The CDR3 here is CASSQALTGLGEINGELFF. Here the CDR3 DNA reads TGCGCCAGCAGCCAAGCGTTGACCGGACTAGGTGAAATTAACGGGGAGCTGTTTTTT.